This T cell receptor beta chain was observed in a study of graft-versus-host responses after intestinal transplantation (dated by TCRdb to 2020 to 2023). With regard to the full study: The transplants that recipients got were multivisceral, liver-intestinal, or isolated intestinal. Every recipient was given anti-thymocyte globulin induction, then maintenance tacrolimus and steroids for 3 to 4 years. Graft-versus-host and host-versus-graft alloreactive T cell clones were tracked in the graft, circulation and bone marrow after intestinal transplantation using bulk TCR-beta CDR3 sequencing. Alloreactive clones were identified by sequencing pre-transplant mixed lymphocyte reaction products and comparing them with unstimulated pre-transplant donor and recipient T cells. Of the roughly 24 intestinal transplant recipients enrolled in the cohort, one of whom was a retransplant, a few patients without pretransplant specimens were excluded. A peak of at least 4% donor T cells among recipient peripheral blood mononuclear cells was the definition used for donor T cell macrochimerism. Samples from a few later patients were sequenced in-house on an Illumina MiSeq with MiXCR processing rather than by the commercial service.

Blood samples were collected up to 4 times in the first month after transplant and then at least monthly when available. The germline V gene sets CDR1 to SGHNT and CDR2 to YENEEA. From its cysteine to its phenylalanine, the CDR3 spans 11 amino acids. CDR3 DNA only is kept here, 33 bases in frame from base 1. Trimming at the junction amounts to 5 bases on V and 4 bases on J, and the germline ends lie 5 bases apart. What the work shows at the level of the full study, not this receptor alone: The relatively low number and heterogeneity of intestinal transplant patients limited the conclusions. GvH clones were detected in recipient bone marrow, and some appeared earlier in ileal mucosa or blood, consistent with an intestinal mucosal origin. In the allografts of patients with donor T cell macrochimerism, GvH to HvG T cell clonal ratios were high. Early after transplant, peak levels of circulating GvH clones were found to be associated with declines in HvG clones.

Libraries were made using the immunoSEQ multiplex PCR assay. High-throughput TCR-beta CDR3 sequencing of genomic DNA from most patients was performed by Adaptive Biotechnologies. The paper's data handling went like this. Adaptive's ImmunoSEQ software supplied the TCR sequencing data for around 19 patients, while MiXCR and VDJtools were used to process a few other patients. CDR3 nucleotide sequences shared by donor and recipient were removed because the origin of these sequences could not be assigned. At least 2-fold expansion over unstimulated cells and a minimum CFSE-low frequency of 0.002% (template counts) or 0.001% (read counts) were required for clones to be classified as alloreactive. Mappable clones were those detected in sequenced pre-transplant spleen, lymph node, or MLR CFSE-low populations of the donor or recipient. Cumulative frequency of alloreactive clones was calculated as a percentage of all sequences weighted by copy number. Sourced from immuneACCESS, this table was stored by TCRdb with only in-frame sequences that have V and J called. A share of the clones is absent; for the studies checked, an unresolved V gene accounts for under half, and the remainder has no known explanation. That table is the source of V, J and clone size, and D and trimming were worked out from the DNA. The sample yields about 40,000 clones; more than 80% were counted once. About 3.5% of the sample comes from the top ten.

Note on this clone: Its antigen is not yet known. Qualities for individual bases were not recorded, and no much larger clone is one base off. This specimen includes other DNA sequences encoding the same CDR3.

This receptor chain uses TRBV11-3 and TRBJ1-2; no D gene is confidently identified. The TCR originated in a human patient who received an intestinal transplant, so some T cells may come from the graft donor. This sample comprised PBMCs, obtained almost 750 days after intestinal transplantation. The sequence in DNA is TGTGCCAGCAGCCGAGCCTATGGCTACACCTTC. Its product reads: CASSRAYGYTF.